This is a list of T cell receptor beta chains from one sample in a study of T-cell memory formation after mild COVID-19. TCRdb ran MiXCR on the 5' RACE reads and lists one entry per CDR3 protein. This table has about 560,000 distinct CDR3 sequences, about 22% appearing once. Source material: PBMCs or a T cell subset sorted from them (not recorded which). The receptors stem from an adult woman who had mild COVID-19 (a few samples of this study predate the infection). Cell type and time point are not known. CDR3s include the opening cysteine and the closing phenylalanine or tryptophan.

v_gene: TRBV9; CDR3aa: CASSVGLSAASGYTF
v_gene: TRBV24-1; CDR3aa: CATSQGTYEQYF
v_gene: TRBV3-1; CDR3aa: CASSTSGTPHEQYF
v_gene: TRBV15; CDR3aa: CATSAPWGRGTEAFF
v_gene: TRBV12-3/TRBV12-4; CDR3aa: CASSAPREDYEQYF
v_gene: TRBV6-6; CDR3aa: CATRIERLVGGELFF
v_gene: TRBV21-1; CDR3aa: CASSPFGPSVTYNEQFF
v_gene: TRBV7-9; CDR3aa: CASSTSSGGTDTQYF
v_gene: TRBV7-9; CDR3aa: CASSHAEAGGRYEQYF
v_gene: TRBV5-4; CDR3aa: CASRPSGGEQYF
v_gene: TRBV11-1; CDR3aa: CASSLAGTAITQQYF
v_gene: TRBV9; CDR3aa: CASSVDPQETQYF
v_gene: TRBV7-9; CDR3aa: CASSSAAGTGYNSPLHF
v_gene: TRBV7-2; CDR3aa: CASSQPLAGGADTQYF
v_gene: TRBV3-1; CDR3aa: CASSQGARNYGYTF
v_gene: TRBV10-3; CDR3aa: CAISGAGNYEQYF
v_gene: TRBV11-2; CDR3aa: CASSLGRGGLNSYEQYF
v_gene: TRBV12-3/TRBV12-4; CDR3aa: CASSLEDREYTEAFF
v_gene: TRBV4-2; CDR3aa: CASSQEQGGYYEQYF
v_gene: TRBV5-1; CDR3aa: CASTGTANTGELFF
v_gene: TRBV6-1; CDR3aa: CASSRDRVPTDTQYF
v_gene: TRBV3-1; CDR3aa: CASSQDAEMNTEAFF
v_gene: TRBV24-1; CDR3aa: CATSDLNTGGDNEQFF
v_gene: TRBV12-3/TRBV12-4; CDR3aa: CASSLVRDTEAFF
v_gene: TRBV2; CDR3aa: CASRTGKWIQYF
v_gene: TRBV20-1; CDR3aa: CSAALRGLQETQYF
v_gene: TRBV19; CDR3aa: CASTKTGGRQPQHF
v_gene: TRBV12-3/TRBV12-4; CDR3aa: CASSFGPNYGYTF
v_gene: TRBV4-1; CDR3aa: CASSFRQVDSYGYTF
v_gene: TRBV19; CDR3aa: CASSGMDRIYEQYF
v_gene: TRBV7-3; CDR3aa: CASSRTGRDTEAFF
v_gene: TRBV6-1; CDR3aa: CASRRHDRVQETQYF
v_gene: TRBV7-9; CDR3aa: CASSIAGAAYNEQFF